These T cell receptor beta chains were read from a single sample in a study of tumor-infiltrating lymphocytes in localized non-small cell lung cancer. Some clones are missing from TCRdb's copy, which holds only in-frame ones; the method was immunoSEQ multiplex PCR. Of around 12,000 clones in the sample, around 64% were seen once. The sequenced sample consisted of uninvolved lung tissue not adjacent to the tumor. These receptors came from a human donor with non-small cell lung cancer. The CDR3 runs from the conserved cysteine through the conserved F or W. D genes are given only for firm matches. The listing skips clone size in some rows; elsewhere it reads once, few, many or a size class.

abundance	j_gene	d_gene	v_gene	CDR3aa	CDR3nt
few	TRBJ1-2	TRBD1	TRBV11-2	CASSRQGVNYGYTF	TGTGCCAGCAGCCGACAGGGGGTTAACTATGGCTACACCTTC
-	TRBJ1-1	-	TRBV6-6	CASSFGGTEAFF	TGTGCCAGCAGTTTCGGAGGCACTGAAGCTTTCTTT
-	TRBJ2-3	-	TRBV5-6	CASSSTGTQYF	TGTGCCAGCAGCTCTACGGGTACGCAGTATTTT
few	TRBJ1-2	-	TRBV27	CASRPSGDNYGYTF	TGTGCCAGCAGGCCGTCGGGGGACAACTATGGCTACACCTTC
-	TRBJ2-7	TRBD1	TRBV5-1	CASSLEGGSPYEQYF	TGCGCCAGCAGCTTGGAAGGGGGCAGCCCCTACGAGCAGTACTTC
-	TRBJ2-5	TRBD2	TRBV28	CASSPPGLAGGGETQYF	TGTGCCAGCAGCCCCCCCGGACTAGCGGGAGGTGGGGAGACCCAGTACTTC
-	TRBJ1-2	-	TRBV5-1	CASSFPGAAPSYTF	TGCGCCAGCAGCTTCCCTGGGGCCGCTCCGAGCTACACCTTC
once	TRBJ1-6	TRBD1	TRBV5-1	CASSPLGQANSPLHF	TGCGCCAGCAGCCCCCTTGGACAGGCTAATTCACCCCTCCACTTT
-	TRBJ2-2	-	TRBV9	CASSLTGPGTGELFF	TGTGCCAGCAGCCTGACCGGGCCAGGGACCGGGGAGCTGTTTTTT
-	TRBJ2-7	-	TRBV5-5	CASSHSYEQYF	TGTGCCAGCAGCCACTCCTACGAGCAGTACTTC
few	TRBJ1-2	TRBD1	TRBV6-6	CATLRDRDVDGYTF	TGTGCCACCCTCCGGGACAGGGATGTCGATGGCTACACCTTC
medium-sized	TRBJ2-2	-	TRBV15	CATSQNTGELFF	TGTGCCACCAGCCAAAACACCGGGGAGCTGTTTTTT
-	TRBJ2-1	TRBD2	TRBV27	CASTTWVTSGSNEQFF	TGTGCCAGCACCACCTGGGTAACTAGCGGGAGCAATGAGCAGTTCTTC
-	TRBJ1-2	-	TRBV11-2	CASSLGMRQVISGYTF	TGTGCCAGCAGCTTAGGGATGAGGCAGGTTATAAGTGGCTACACCTTC
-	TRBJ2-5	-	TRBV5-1	CASSFGNEQETQYF	TGCGCCAGCAGCTTCGGTAACGAACAAGAGACCCAGTACTTC
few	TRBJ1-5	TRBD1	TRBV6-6	CASKETGTGVQPQHF	TGTGCCAGCAAAGAAACCGGGACAGGGGTTCAGCCCCAGCATTTT
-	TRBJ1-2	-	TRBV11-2	CASSLSRTNYGYTF	TGTGCCAGCAGCTTAAGCCGTACTAACTATGGCTACACCTTC
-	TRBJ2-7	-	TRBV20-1	CSASSAYEQYF	TGCAGTGCTAGTTCCGCCTACGAGCAGTACTTC